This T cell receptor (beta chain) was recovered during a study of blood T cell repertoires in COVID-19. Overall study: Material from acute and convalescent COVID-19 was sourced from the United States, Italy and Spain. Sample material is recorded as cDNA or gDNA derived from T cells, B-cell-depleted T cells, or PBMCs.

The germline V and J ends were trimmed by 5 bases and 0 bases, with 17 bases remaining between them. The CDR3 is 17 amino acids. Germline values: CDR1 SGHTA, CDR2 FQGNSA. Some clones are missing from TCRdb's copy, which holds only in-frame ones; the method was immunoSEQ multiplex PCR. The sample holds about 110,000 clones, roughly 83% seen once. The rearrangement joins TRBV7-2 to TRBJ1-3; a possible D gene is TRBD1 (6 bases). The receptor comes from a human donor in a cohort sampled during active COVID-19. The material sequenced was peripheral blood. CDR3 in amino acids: CASSPNRQAPSGNTIYF. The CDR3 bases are TGTGCCAGCAGCCCCAACCGACAGGCACCCTCTGGAAACACCATATATTTT.